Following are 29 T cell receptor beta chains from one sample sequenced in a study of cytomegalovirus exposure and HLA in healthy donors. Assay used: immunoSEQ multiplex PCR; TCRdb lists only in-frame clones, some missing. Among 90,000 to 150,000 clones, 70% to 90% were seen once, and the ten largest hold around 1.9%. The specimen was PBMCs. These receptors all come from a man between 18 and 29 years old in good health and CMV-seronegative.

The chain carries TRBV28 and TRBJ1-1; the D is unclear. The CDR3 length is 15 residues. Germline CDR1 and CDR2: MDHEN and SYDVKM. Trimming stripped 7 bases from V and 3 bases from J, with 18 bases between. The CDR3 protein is CASTILPRGDTEAFF. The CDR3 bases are TGTGCCAGCACTATCCTACCCCGGGGAGACACTGAAGCTTTCTTT.

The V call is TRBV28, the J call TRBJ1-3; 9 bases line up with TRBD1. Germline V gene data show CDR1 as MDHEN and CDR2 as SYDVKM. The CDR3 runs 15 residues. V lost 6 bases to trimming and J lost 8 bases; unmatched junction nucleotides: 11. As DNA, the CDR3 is TGTGCCAGCAGATCCAGACAGGGGGTTCGGGACACCATATATTTT. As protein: CASRSRQGVRDTIYF.

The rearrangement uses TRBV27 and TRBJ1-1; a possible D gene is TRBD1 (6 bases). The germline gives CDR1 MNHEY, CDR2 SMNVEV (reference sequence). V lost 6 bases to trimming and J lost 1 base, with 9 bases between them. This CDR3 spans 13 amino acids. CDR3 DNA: TGTGCCAGCAGGATACAGGGGAACACTGAAGCTTTCTTT. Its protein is CASRIQGNTEAFF.

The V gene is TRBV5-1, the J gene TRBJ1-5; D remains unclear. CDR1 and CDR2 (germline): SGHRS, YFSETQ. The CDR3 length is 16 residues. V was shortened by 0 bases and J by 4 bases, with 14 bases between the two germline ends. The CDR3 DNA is TGCGCCAGCAGCTTGGCCCCCTCAGAAGCGAATCAGCCCCAGCATTTT. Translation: CASSLAPSEANQPQHF.

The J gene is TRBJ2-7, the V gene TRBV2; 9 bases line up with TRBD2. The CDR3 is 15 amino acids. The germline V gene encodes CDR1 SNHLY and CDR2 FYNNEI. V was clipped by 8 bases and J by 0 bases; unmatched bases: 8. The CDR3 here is CASVSGGQYSYEQYF. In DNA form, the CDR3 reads TGTGCCAGCGTGAGCGGGGGGCAATACTCCTACGAGCAGTACTTC.

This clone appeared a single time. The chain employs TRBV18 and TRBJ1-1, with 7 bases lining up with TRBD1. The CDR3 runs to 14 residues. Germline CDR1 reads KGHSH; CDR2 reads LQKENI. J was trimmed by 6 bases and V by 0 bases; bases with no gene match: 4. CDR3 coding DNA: TGTGCCAGCTCACCACCGACAGGGATATCTGAAGCTTTCTTT. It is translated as CASSPPTGISEAFF.

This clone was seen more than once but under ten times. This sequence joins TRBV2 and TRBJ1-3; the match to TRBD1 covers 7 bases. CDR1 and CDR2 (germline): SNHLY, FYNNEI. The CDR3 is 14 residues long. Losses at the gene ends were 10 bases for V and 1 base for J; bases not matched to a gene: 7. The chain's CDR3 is CATRTGSSGNTIYF. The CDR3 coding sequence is TGTGCCACACGGACAGGATCGTCTGGAAACACCATATATTTT.

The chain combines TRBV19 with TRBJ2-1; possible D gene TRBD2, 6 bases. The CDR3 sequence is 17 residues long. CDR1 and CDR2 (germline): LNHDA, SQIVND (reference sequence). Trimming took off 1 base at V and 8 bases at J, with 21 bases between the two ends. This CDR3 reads CASSIGFGRGPSDEQFF. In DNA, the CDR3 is TGTGCCAGTAGTATAGGCTTCGGGCGGGGCCCCTCGGATGAGCAGTTCTTC.

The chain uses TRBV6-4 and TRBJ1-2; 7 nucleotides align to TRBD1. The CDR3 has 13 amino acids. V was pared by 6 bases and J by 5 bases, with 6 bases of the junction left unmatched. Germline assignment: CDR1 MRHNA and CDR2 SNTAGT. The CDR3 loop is CASSVDREYGYTF. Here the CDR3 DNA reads TGTGCCAGCAGCGTTGACAGGGAGTATGGCTACACCTTC.

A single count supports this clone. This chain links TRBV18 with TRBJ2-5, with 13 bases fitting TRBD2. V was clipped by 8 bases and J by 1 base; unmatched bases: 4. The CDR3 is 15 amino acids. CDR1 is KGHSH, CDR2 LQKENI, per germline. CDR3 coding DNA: TGTGCCAGCAGAGGACTAGCGGGAGTCCAAGAGACCCAGTACTTC. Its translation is CASRGLAGVQETQYF.

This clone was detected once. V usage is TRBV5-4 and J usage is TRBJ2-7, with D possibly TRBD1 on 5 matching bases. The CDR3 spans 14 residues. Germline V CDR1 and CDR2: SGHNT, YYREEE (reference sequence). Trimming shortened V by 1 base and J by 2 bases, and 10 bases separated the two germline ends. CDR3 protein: CASSLSGIAYEQYF. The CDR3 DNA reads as TGTGCCAGCAGCTTGTCAGGGATCGCCTACGAGCAGTACTTC.

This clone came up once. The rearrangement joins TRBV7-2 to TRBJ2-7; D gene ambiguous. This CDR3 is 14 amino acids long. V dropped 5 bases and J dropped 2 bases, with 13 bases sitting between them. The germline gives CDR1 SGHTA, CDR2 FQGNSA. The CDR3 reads CASSPRQIPYEQYF. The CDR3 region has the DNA TGTGCCAGCAGCCCGAGACAAATTCCCTACGAGCAGTACTTC.

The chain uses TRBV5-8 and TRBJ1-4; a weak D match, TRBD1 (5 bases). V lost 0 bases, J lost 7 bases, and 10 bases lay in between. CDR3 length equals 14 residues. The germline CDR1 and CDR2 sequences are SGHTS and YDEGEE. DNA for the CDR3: TGTGCCAGCAGCTTGGAGGGGCATAGTGAAAAACTGTTTTTT. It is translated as CASSLEGHSEKLFF.

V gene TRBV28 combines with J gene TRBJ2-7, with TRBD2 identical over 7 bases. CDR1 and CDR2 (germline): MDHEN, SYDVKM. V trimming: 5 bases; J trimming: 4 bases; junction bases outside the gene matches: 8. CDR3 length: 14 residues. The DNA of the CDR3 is TGTGCCAGCAGTCCTTCGGGGGGTGGGTACGAGCAGTACTTC. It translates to CASSPSGGGYEQYF. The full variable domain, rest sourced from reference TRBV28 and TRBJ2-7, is DVKVTQSSRYLVKRTGEKVFLECVQDMDHENMFWYRQDPGLGLRLIYFSYDVKMKEKGDIPEGYSVSREKKERFSLILESASTNQTSMYLCASSPSGGGYEQYFGPGTRLTVT.

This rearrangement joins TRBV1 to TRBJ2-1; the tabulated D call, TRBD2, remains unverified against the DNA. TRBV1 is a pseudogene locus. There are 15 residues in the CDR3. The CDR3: CTSSQSSGSYNEQFF. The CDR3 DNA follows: TGCACCAGCAGCCAATCGAGCGGGAGTTACAATGAGCAGTTCTTC.

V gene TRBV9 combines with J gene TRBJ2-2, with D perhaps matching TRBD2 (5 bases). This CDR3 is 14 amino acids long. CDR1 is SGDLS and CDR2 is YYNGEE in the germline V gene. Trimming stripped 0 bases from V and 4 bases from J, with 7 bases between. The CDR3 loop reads CASSVGGFTGELFF. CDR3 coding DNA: TGTGCCAGCAGCGTAGGCGGGTTCACCGGGGAGCTGTTTTTT.

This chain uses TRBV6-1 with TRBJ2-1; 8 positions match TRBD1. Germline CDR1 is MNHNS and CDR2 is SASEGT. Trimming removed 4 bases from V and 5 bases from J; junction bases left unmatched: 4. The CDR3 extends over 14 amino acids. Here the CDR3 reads CASSAGQENNEQFF. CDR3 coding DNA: TGTGCCAGCAGTGCGGGACAGGAAAACAATGAGCAGTTCTTC.

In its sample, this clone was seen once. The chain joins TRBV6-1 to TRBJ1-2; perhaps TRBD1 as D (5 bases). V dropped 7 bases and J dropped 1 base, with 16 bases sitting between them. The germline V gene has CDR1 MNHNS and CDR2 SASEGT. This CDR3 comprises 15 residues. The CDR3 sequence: CASIDPGLYNYGYTF. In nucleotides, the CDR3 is TGTGCCAGCATCGACCCAGGGTTATATAACTATGGCTACACCTTC.

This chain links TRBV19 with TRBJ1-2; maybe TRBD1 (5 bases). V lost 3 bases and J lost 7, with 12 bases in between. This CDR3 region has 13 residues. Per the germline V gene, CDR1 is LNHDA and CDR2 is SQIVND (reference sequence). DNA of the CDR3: TGTGCCAGTAGTATTCTCGGGACTGCTGGCTACACCTTC. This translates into CASSILGTAGYTF.

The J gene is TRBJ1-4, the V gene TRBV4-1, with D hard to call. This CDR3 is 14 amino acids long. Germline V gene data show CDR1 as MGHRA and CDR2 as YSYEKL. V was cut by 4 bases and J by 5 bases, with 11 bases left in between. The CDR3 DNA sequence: TGCGCCAGCAGCCGCGGACTGATGAATGAAAAACTGTTTTTT. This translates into CASSRGLMNEKLFF.

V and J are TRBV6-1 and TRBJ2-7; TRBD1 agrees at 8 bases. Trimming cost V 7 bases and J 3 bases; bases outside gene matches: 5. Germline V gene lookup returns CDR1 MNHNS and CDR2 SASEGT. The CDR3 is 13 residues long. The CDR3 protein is CASTETGDYEQYF. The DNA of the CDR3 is TGTGCCAGCACTGAGACAGGGGACTACGAGCAGTACTTC.

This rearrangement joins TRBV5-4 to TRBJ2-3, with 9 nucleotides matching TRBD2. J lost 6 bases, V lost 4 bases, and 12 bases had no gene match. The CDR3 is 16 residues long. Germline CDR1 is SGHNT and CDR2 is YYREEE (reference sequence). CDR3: CASSIGLAGGPDTQYF. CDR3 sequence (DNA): TGTGCCAGCAGCATTGGGTTGGCGGGAGGGCCGGATACGCAGTATTTT.

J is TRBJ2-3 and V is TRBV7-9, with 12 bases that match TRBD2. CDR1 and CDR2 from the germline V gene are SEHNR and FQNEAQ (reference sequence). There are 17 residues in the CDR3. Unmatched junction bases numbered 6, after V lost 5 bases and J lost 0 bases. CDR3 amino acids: CASSRGLAGTSTDTQYF. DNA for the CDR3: TGTGCCAGCAGCCGCGGACTAGCGGGGACTAGCACAGATACGCAGTATTTT.

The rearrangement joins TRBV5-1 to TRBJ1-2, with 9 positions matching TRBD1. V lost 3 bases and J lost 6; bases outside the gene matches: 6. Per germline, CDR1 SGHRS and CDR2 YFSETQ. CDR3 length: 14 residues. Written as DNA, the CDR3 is TGCGCCAGCAGCTGGGGGGACAGGGACGATGGCTACACCTTC. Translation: CASSWGDRDDGYTF.

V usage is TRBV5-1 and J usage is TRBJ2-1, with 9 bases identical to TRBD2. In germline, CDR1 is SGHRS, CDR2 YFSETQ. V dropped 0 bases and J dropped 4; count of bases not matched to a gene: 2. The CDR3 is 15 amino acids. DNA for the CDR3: TGCGCCAGCAGCTTGGGTAGCGGGAGTTACAATGAGCAGTTCTTC. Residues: CASSLGSGSYNEQFF. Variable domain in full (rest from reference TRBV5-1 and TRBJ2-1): KAGVTQTPRYLIKTRGQQVTLSCSPISGHRSVSWYQQTPGQGLQFLFEYFSETQRNKGNFPGRFSGRQFSNSRSEMNVSTLELGDSALYLCASSLGSGSYNEQFFGPGTRLTVL.

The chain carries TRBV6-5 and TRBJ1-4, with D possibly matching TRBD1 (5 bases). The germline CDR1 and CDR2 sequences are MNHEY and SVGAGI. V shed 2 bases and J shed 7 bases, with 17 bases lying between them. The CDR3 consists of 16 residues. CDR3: CASSYRFVGPGEKLFF. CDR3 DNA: TGTGCCAGCAGTTACCGGTTTGTGGGGCCCGGTGAAAAACTGTTTTTT.

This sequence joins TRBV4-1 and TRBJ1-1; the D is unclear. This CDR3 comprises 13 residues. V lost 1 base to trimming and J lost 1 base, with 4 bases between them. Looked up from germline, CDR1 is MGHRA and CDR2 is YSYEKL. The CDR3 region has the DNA TGCGCCAGCAGCCAAGGGGCGAACACTGAAGCTTTCTTT. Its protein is CASSQGANTEAFF.

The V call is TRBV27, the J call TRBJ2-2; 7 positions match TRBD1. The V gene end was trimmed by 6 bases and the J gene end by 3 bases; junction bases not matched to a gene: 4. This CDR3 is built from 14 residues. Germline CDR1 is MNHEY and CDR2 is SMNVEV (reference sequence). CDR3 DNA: TGTGCCAGCAGCAGGACAGGATACACCGGGGAGCTGTTTTTT. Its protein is CASSRTGYTGELFF.

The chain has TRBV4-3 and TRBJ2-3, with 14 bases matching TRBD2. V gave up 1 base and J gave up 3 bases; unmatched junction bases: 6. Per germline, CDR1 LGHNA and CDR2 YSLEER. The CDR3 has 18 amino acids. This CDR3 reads CASSQGLAGGPYTDTQYF. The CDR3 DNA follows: TGCGCCAGCAGCCAAGGACTAGCGGGGGGGCCTTATACAGATACGCAGTATTTT.